These 32 T cell receptor beta chains came from one sample sequenced in a study of spatial heterogeneity in lung cancer. TCRdb analysed the 5' RACE reads with MiXCR anew, one entry per CDR3 protein. The table includes tens of thousands of distinct CDR3 sequences, roughly 7.2% detected once. Noted time point: sample taken at primary tumor resection. The sequencing here drew on PBMCs, taken at surgery. Receptors were obtained from a female donor with early-stage non-small cell lung cancer.

This clonotype has at least ten counts. This chain joins TRBV18 and TRBJ2-3; D ambiguous. V was shortened by 3 bases and J by 5 bases, with 9 bases between the two germline ends. The germline V gene has CDR1 KGHSH and CDR2 LQKENI. The CDR3 has 13 residues. CDR3 bases: TGTGCCAGCTCACCTCCAGAACGAGATACGCAGTATTTT. This translates into CASSPPERDTQYF.

In its sample, this clonotype was seen a few times. The chain couples TRBV11-2 to TRBJ2-7; 9 positions match TRBD1. The V segment lost 2 bases and the J segment 4 bases; nucleotides outside the gene matches: 9. Germline assignment: CDR1 SGHAT and CDR2 FQNNGV. The CDR3 sequence is 16 residues long. Here the CDR3 reads CASSLPTGGGIYEQYF. CDR3 DNA sequence: TGTGCCAGCAGCTTACCAACAGGGGGCGGGATATACGAGCAGTACTTC.

The genes are TRBV15 and TRBJ2-3, with TRBD2 as a possible D gene (5 bases). The germline V gene encodes CDR1 LNHNV and CDR2 YYDKDF (reference sequence). The CDR3 runs to 17 residues. V shed 1 base and J shed 4 bases, with 18 bases lying between them. This chain's CDR3 is CATSRAGRGSSPDTQYF. For the CDR3, the DNA is TGTGCCACCAGCAGAGCGGGCCGAGGGAGTAGCCCAGATACGCAGTATTTT.

This rearrangement joins TRBV2 to TRBJ1-2; TRBD1 aligns across 7 bases. V lost 2 bases, J lost 6 bases, and 0 bases stayed unmatched. The CDR3 length is 12 residues. The germline V gene has CDR1 SNHLY and CDR2 FYNNEI. CDR3 sequence: CASSETGDGYTF. The CDR3 DNA reads as TGTGCCAGCAGTGAAACAGGGGATGGCTACACCTTC. Drawing the rest from reference TRBV2 and TRBJ1-2, the complete variable domain is EPEVTQTPSHQVTQMGQEVILRCVPISNHLYFYWYRQILGQKVEFLVSFYNNEISEKSEIFDDQFSVERPDGSNFTLKIRSTKLEDSAMYFCASSETGDGYTFGSGTRLTVV.

This clonotype was picked up many times. The rearrangement uses TRBV7-9 and TRBJ2-1; TRBD2 matches at 15 bases. The CDR3 runs to 18 residues. Germline lookup yields CDR1 SEHNR and CDR2 FQNEAQ (reference sequence). Trimming cost V 5 bases and J 0 bases; bases outside gene matches: 5. The CDR3 nucleotides are TGTGCCAGCAGCCCGGGACTAGCGGGGGGAAGCTCCTACAATGAGCAGTTCTTC. Protein sequence: CASSPGLAGGSSYNEQFF. The entire variable domain, with the rest obtained from reference TRBV7-9 and TRBJ2-1, is as follows: DTGVSQNPRHKITKRGQNVTFRCDPISEHNRLYWYRQTLGQGPEFLTYFQNEAQLEKSRLLSDRFSAERPKGSFSTLEIQRTEQGDSAMYLCASSPGLAGGSSYNEQFFGPGTRLTVL.

This clonotype was recorded many times. The gene calls are TRBV3-1 and TRBJ2-1, with TRBD2 matching over 8 bases. The CDR3 is 17 amino acids. V dropped 3 bases and J dropped 0; count of bases not matched to a gene: 7. Germline V gives CDR1 LGHDT, CDR2 YNNKEL (reference sequence). This chain's CDR3 is CASSQIPGLGSYNEQFF. The CDR3 DNA reads as TGTGCCAGCAGCCAGATCCCGGGACTAGGCTCCTACAATGAGCAGTTCTTC.

This sequence joins TRBV3-1 and TRBJ1-1; D gene uncertain. V gave up 1 base and J gave up 9 bases, with 12 bases separating them. The CDR3 spans 13 residues. Germline values: CDR1 LGHDT, CDR2 YNNKEL (reference sequence). Written as DNA, the CDR3 is TGTGCCAGCAGCCAAGGGTCCAGGTCCCAAGCTTTCTTT. Its translation: CASSQGSRSQAFF.

This clonotype was recorded once. The rearrangement joins TRBV6-5 to TRBJ1-5; 8 bases match TRBD1. The CDR3 contains 15 residues. V lost 5 bases to trimming and J lost 0 bases; unmatched junction nucleotides: 3. Germline CDR1 and CDR2: MNHEY and SVGAGI. The DNA of the CDR3 is TGTGCCAGCAGTGACAGGGGTTATAGCAATCAGCCCCAGCATTTT. Its translation: CASSDRGYSNQPQHF.

This clonotype has ten or more counts. The gene calls are TRBV10-3 and TRBJ2-1; D is perhaps TRBD2 (5 bases). Germline CDR1 ENHRY, CDR2 SYGVKD. The length of the CDR3 is 13 residues. Trimming removed 0 bases from V and 7 bases from J, with 7 bases in between. The CDR3: CAISESRRNEQFF. DNA of the CDR3: TGTGCCATCAGTGAGTCGAGGAGGAATGAGCAGTTCTTC.

This chain links TRBV28 with TRBJ1-2; no clear D. The CDR3 is made up of 13 amino acids. V was cut by 3 bases and J by 7 bases, with 12 bases left in between. Germline CDR1 is MDHEN and CDR2 is SYDVKM. CDR3 bases: TGTGCCAGCAGTTTGACGGTCATGGGTGGCTACACCTTC. Translated, it gives CASSLTVMGGYTF.

This clonotype has a count of ten or more. This rearrangement joins TRBV7-2 to TRBJ2-7; D is possibly TRBD1 (5 bases). CDR3 length: 12 amino acids. CDR1 is SGHTA, CDR2 FQGNSA, per germline. Trimming stripped 1 base from V and 7 bases from J, with 8 bases between. The CDR3: CASSLVGVEQYF. CDR3 nucleotides: TGTGCCAGCAGCTTAGTAGGGGTAGAGCAGTACTTC.

This clonotype was recorded at least ten times. The chain combines TRBV7-9 with TRBJ2-5; 15 bases agree with TRBD2. This CDR3 has 22 amino acids. From germline, CDR1 is SEHNR and CDR2 FQNEAQ (reference sequence). The V segment lost 4 bases and the J segment 2 bases; nucleotides outside the gene matches: 20. The CDR3 loop is CASSSWTGRRTSGRAGQETQYF. CDR3 sequence (DNA): TGTGCCAGCAGCTCATGGACAGGGCGACGGACTAGCGGGAGGGCCGGGCAAGAGACCCAGTACTTC.

The V and J genes are TRBV6-6 and TRBJ2-3; TRBD2 aligns across 8 bases. With V trimmed by 6 bases and J by 3 bases, 11 bases remained unmatched. Germline lookup yields CDR1 MNHNY and CDR2 SVGAGI (reference sequence). The length of the CDR3 is 16 residues. The CDR3 region has the DNA TGTGCCAGCAGCTACCTAGCGGGCCGTATTACAGATACGCAGTATTTT. Its protein is CASSYLAGRITDTQYF.

This clonotype was recorded at least ten times. The chain is built from TRBV5-1 and TRBJ2-1, with D possibly TRBD1 on 5 matching bases. Germline-derived CDR1 and CDR2 are SGHRS and YFSETQ. The CDR3 is 13 residues long. Trimming left V 0 bases short and J 9 bases short, with 10 bases between. CDR3: CASSLVPQGEQFF. The CDR3 bases are TGCGCCAGCAGCTTGGTCCCGCAGGGTGAGCAGTTCTTC.

This clonotype was recorded at least ten times. One base away lies a much larger clone, so this may be a sequencing read error. J is TRBJ1-6 and V is TRBV7-2; D gene uncertain. Germline CDR1 reads SGHTA; CDR2 reads FQGNSA. There are 14 residues in the CDR3. DNA for the CDR3: TGTGCCAGCAACTTACAAGGGCTAGGGTCACCCCTCCACTTT. It is translated as CASNLQGLGSPLHF.

This chain links TRBV18 with TRBJ1-1, with D maybe TRBD1 (5 bases). V was cut by 3 bases and J by 5 bases, with 10 bases left in between. Germline CDR1 KGHSH, CDR2 LQKENI. This CDR3 contains 13 residues. CDR3 coding DNA: TGTGCCAGCTCACCGGGGGTGGGGACTGAAGCTTTCTTT. It translates to CASSPGVGTEAFF.

Written as DNA, the CDR3 is TGTGCCACCAGTGATTGGACCGGGGAGCTGTTTTTT. Translating it yields CATSDWTGELFF. The rearrangement joins TRBV24-1 to TRBJ2-2; D call uncertain. V was cut by 2 bases and J by 5 bases, with 2 bases left in between. CDR3 length: 12 amino acids. CDR1 and CDR2 (germline): KGHDR, SFDVKD.

There are many counts of this clonotype. The V gene is TRBV3-1, the J gene TRBJ2-7, with D perhaps TRBD2 (5 bases). Germline values: CDR1 LGHDT, CDR2 YNNKEL (reference sequence). The CDR3 extends over 15 amino acids. With 0 bases removed from V and 3 bases from J, the gap between germline ends came to 12 bases. CDR3 DNA sequence: TGTGCCAGCAGCCAAGATCCAAGCGGACTCTACGAGCAGTACTTC. Translation: CASSQDPSGLYEQYF.

This clonotype was recorded at least ten times. The rearrangement links TRBV27 to TRBJ1-2; 7 bases are a match to TRBD1. Germline assignment: CDR1 MNHEY and CDR2 SMNVEV (reference sequence). The CDR3 extends over 15 amino acids. V was pared by 5 bases and J by 8 bases, with 14 bases of the junction left unmatched. The CDR3 is CASSPGDSRSRGYTF. For the CDR3, the DNA is TGTGCCAGCAGTCCGGGGGACAGTAGGTCCCGGGGCTACACCTTC.

This clonotype was seen only a few times. The chain has TRBV7-2 and TRBJ2-7; D not certain. The germline V and J ends were trimmed by 2 bases and 0 bases, with 5 bases remaining between them. The CDR3 contains 13 residues. Germline lookup yields CDR1 SGHTA and CDR2 FQGNSA. The CDR3 DNA reads TGTGCCAGCAGCTTACAGGTCTCCTACGAGCAGTACTTC. Amino acids: CASSLQVSYEQYF.

The V gene is TRBV29-1, the J gene TRBJ2-5; 9 positions agree with TRBD1. The CDR3 has 12 residues. V gave up 7 bases and J gave up 1 base; unmatched junction bases: 1. Per the germline V gene, CDR1 is SQVTM and CDR2 is ANQGSEA. The CDR3 loop reads CSGTGAQETQYF. DNA of the CDR3: TGCAGCGGGACAGGGGCCCAAGAGACCCAGTACTTC.

This clonotype was observed a few times. The chain is built from TRBV25-1 and TRBJ1-1; D unresolved. V dropped 4 bases and J dropped 1 base, with 10 bases sitting between them. The germline V gene has CDR1 MGHDK and CDR2 SYGVNS. This CDR3 comprises 14 residues. The CDR3: CASSVGGSNTEAFF. CDR3 DNA sequence: TGTGCCAGCAGTGTAGGCGGATCGAACACTGAAGCTTTCTTT.

This clonotype was counted many times. The chain carries TRBV7-2 and TRBJ2-1; perhaps TRBD2 as D (5 bases). The V and J ends lost 8 bases and 0 bases respectively, with 11 bases between them. The CDR3 extends over 14 amino acids. Germline CDR1 SGHTA, CDR2 FQGNSA. The CDR3 reads CASSIGSSYNEQFF. The DNA for the CDR3 is TGTGCCAGCTCCATAGGGAGCTCCTACAATGAGCAGTTCTTC.

This clonotype appeared many times. This chain links TRBV12-3 or TRBV12-4 with TRBJ2-1; D is perhaps TRBD2 (5 bases). The CDR3 consists of 11 residues. The V and J ends lost 6 bases and 10 bases respectively, with 10 bases between them. CDR3 DNA: TGTGCCAGCAGGGAGCGGAAGGAGCAGTTCTTC. This encodes CASRERKEQFF.

There are a few counts of this clonotype. CDR3 DNA: TGTGCCAGCAGTTTTTGGGTTGACGAGCAGTACTTC. Protein sequence: CASSFWVDEQYF. The chain joins TRBV28 to TRBJ2-7; D unresolved. This CDR3 has 12 residues. In germline, CDR1 is MDHEN, CDR2 SYDVKM. V was cut by 3 bases and J by 5 bases, with 8 bases left in between.

The sample holds a few counts of this clonotype. The CDR3 is CSATGSRSDTQYF. Here the CDR3 DNA reads TGCAGTGCTACCGGATCTAGGTCAGATACGCAGTATTTT. The chain carries TRBV20-1 and TRBJ2-3; no clear D gene. Germline V gives CDR1 DFQATT, CDR2 SNEGSKA (reference sequence). The CDR3 totals 13 residues. Trimming left V 4 bases short and J 4 bases short, with 12 bases between.

In this sample, this clonotype turned up many times. This rearrangement joins TRBV2 to TRBJ1-5, with TRBD1 as a possible D gene (5 bases). Germline loops: CDR1 SNHLY, CDR2 FYNNEI. The CDR3 covers 15 residues. Trimming removed 2 bases at V and 6 bases at J, with 14 bases between. Here the CDR3 reads CASSESAGGGQPQHF. Here the CDR3 DNA reads TGTGCCAGCAGTGAATCAGCTGGGGGAGGTCAGCCCCAGCATTTT.

Comment on this clonotype: Since a much larger clone is just one base distant, this may be a read error. The chain carries TRBV19 and TRBJ2-1, with 9 bases matching TRBD2. V was clipped by 7 bases and J by 7 bases; unmatched bases: 8. Germline V CDR1 and CDR2: LNHDA, SQIVND (reference sequence). This CDR3 spans 14 amino acids. DNA of the CDR3: TGTGCCAGTATGGTGGTAGCGGGAGATAATGAGCAGTTCTTC. It encodes CASMVVAGDNEQFF.

This clonotype was found a few times. The chain employs TRBV3-1 and TRBJ1-1, with 8 bases that match TRBD1. Germline V gives CDR1 LGHDT, CDR2 YNNKEL (reference sequence). The CDR3 totals 16 residues. V dropped 0 bases and J dropped 1; count of bases not matched to a gene: 4. Here the CDR3 reads CASSQEGRGRNTEAFF. The CDR3 nucleotides read TGTGCCAGCAGCCAAGAGGGCAGGGGGCGGAACACTGAAGCTTTCTTT.

This clonotype qualifies as medium-sized. This chain uses TRBV19 with TRBJ1-2; D is uncertain. The germline V and J ends were trimmed by 2 bases and 4 bases, with 8 bases remaining between them. Germline V gene data show CDR1 as LNHDA and CDR2 as SQIVND (reference sequence). The CDR3 contains 13 residues. The CDR3 DNA sequence: TGTGCCAGTAGTATACTAGGTCGCTATGGCTACACCTTC. It specifies CASSILGRYGYTF.

This clonotype was found a few times. CDR3 sequence (DNA): TGTGCCAGCAGCGTGAGCGGGGGGGCAACAGATACGCAGTATTTT. The encoded protein is CASSVSGGATDTQYF. This chain links TRBV9 with TRBJ2-3, with TRBD2 matching 10 bases. Trimming removed 2 bases from V and 3 bases from J; junction bases left unmatched: 3. This CDR3 has 15 residues. Germline CDR1 and CDR2: SGDLS and YYNGEE.

The chain carries TRBV7-9 and TRBJ2-1; D not certain. This CDR3 spans 13 amino acids. V was clipped by 4 bases and J by 8 bases, with 12 bases between them. The germline V gene encodes CDR1 SEHNR and CDR2 FQNEAQ (reference sequence). This chain's CDR3 is CASSSWVWDEQFF. CDR3 DNA sequence: TGTGCCAGCAGCTCATGGGTCTGGGATGAGCAGTTCTTC.